Included here is one T cell receptor (beta chain) sequence, with context. Its matching antigen is unknown. PCR primers comprised 60 Vbeta and 13 Jbeta primers. The method was immunoSEQ multiplex PCR; TCRdb's version includes in-frame clones alone and lacks a portion of them. The top ten hold around 5.4% of the sample, which has roughly 140,000 clones, roughly 82% seen once. The length of the CDR3 is 19 residues. Germline V gene sequence: CDR1 LNHDA, CDR2 SQIVND (reference sequence). Trimming pared 1 base from V and 7 bases from J, leaving 26 bases between. The data are from a study of cytomegalovirus exposure and HLA in healthy donors. Study-level information: Approximately 80 million unique TCRs, all from HLA-typed donors, were included in an early release of the data. Study-level findings and limits: The authors confirmed in vitro that three CMV-associated chains were specific for CMV antigens. Evidence from a later analysis indicated that most CMV-associated TCR beta chains looked HLA-restricted.

The V gene is TRBV19, the J gene TRBJ1-5; tentatively, D is TRBD1 (6 bases). The sequenced sample was PBMCs. This clonotype originated in a young man in good health and CMV-seropositive. The CDR3, as DNA: TGTGCCAGTAGTATAGGGGGGGGACCCCAGGGGACCCGCGGCCAGCCCCAGCATTTT. Its translation: CASSIGGGPQGTRGQPQHF.